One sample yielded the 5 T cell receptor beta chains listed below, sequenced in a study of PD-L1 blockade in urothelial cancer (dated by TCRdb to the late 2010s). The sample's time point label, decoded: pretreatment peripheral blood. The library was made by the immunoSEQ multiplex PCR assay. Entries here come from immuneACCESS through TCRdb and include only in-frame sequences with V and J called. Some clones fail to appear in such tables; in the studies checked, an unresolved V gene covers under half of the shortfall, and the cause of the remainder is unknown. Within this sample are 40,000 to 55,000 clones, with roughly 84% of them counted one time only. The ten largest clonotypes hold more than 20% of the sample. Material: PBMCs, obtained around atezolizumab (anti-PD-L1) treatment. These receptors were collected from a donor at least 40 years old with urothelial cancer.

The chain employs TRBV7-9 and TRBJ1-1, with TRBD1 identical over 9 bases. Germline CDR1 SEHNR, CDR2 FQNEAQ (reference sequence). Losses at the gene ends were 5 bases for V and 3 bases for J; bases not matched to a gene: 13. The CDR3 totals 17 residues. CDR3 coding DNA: TGTGCCAGCAGCCAAACCCCCGGGACAGGGCGGGACACTGAAGCTTTCTTT. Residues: CASSQTPGTGRDTEAFF.

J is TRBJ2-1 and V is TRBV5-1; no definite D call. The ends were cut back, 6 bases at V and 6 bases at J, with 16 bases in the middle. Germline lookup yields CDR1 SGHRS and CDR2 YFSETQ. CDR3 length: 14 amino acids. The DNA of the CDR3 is TGCGCCAGCACCCTTGACCCTAGTGCCAATGAGCAGTTCTTC. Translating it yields CASTLDPSANEQFF.

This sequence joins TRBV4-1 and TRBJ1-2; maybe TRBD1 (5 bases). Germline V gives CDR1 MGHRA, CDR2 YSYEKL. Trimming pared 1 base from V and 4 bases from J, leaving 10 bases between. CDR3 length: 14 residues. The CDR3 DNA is TGCGCCAGCAGCCAAGGGGAACAGGTCTATGGCTACACCTTC. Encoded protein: CASSQGEQVYGYTF.

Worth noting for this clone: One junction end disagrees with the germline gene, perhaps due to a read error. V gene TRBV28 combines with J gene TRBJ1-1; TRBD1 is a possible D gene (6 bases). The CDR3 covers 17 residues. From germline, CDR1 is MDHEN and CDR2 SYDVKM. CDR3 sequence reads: CASTLRGGGRRRTEAFF. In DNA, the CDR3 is TGTGCCAGCACTTTACGGGGCGGGGGGCGCCGGAGGACTGAAGCTTTCTTT. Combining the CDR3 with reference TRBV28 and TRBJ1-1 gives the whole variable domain DVKVTQSSRYLVKRTGEKVFLECVQDMDHENMFWYRQDPGLGLRLIYFSYDVKMKEKGDIPEGYSVSREKKERFSLILESASTNQTSMYLCASTLRGGGRRRTEAFFGQGTRLTVV.

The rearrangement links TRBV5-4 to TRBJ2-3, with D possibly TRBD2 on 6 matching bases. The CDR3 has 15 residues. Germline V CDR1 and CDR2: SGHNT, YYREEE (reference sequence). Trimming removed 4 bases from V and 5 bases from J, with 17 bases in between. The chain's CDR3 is CASSPDGGSVDTQYF. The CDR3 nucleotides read TGTGCCAGCAGCCCAGATGGGGGGTCGGTAGATACGCAGTATTTT.